This record looks at one T cell receptor beta chain sequence and its context. Its antigen is still unknown. Base quality data are lacking; no much larger clone is found one base away. The CDR3 regions of human TCRbeta chains were subjected to immunosequencing. Per the authors' processing: TCRs in the repertoires were matched against a reference library of SARS-CoV-2-specific TCRs that had been generated with the MIRA antigen-specificity platform. Breadth meant the fraction of unique TCRs that were SARS-CoV-2-associated, whereas depth meant the fraction of total T cells that were SARS-CoV-2-associated. Using the MIRA data, each spike-specific TCR was assigned both to the spike region to which the TCR was reactive and to a CD4 or CD8 class. Log10-transformed breadth and depth values were compared by one-way ANOVA with Sidak's multiple comparisons tests. The table comes from immuneACCESS by way of TCRdb, which keeps in-frame sequences with V and J called. Part of the clones is missing from these tables; in studies checked, under half for an unresolved V gene and the rest for unknown reasons. The V and J calls and the clone size are those of that table, but D and trimming were determined from the DNA. Counted in this sample were approximately 120,000 clones; over 75% of them appeared once. The leading ten clones occupy around 4.6% of the sample.

The germline V gene (reference sequence) sets CDR1 to LGHDT and CDR2 to YNNKEL. The CDR3 holds 11 amino acids from the cysteine to the phenylalanine. Only the CDR3 portion is preserved as DNA: 33 bases, with reading frame beginning at the first base. Sample time point, as interpreted from the label and publication: about 28 days (+/-7) after the second vaccine dose. AZD1222 recipients with second doses at about 4 weeks or about 12 weeks were pooled, because spike-specific TCR depth and breadth did not differ between schedules. Vaccinee samples were obtained from the UK trials COV001 and COV002, which included a single-blind randomized controlled phase 2/3 trial of AZD1222 (ChAdOx1 nCoV-19) in healthy adults. For TCRbeta chain sequencing, PBMC samples from trial participants were taken at day 0 and at day 28 after the second dose. These data come from a study of T cell responses to AZD1222 COVID-19 vaccine (dated by TCRdb to the early 2020s). About the study as a whole: A total of 230 or so trial participants underwent TCR sequencing, of whom about 210 received two doses of AZD1222 and approximately 25 received two doses of the MenACWY control vaccine. Enrollment into the trials was organized by age into subgroups of 18-55, 56-69 and 70-plus years, and those subgroups contained approximately 160, 26 and 62 TCR-sequenced participants, respectively. Points the paper makes about the study in general: Because no day 14 peak-response samples were available, the repertoires could be characterized only after the peak T cell response. Conclusions about previously exposed vaccinees are limited because only six or seven AZD1222 recipients were SARS-CoV-2 seropositive at baseline. After two AZD1222 doses, both the breadth and the depth of spike-specific TCRs were significantly higher than at day 0 and than in MenACWY recipients. The 56-69-year group was small, and its depth increase did not reach significance, likely because of low power. Nearly half of unique spike-specific TCRs reportedly recognized epitopes outside regions mutated in the B.1.351 and B.1.1.7 variants. Participants were mostly white British, with more females than males. The authors suggested clonal diversity may have been underestimated. CD4 TCRs associated with the vaccine covered the entire spike protein, and the dominant responses were in regions 160-218 and 743-854.

The chain is made from TRBV3-1 (or the pseudogene TRBV3-2) and TRBJ2-3; a weak D assignment points to TRBD2 (5 bases agree). Specimen: peripheral blood, collected 28 days after the second AZD1222 dose. The TCR originated in an adult who received the AZD1222 COVID-19 vaccine. The DNA is as follows: TGTAGCGCTGCCCGGGGTTATACGCAGTATTTT. This encodes CSAARGYTQYF.